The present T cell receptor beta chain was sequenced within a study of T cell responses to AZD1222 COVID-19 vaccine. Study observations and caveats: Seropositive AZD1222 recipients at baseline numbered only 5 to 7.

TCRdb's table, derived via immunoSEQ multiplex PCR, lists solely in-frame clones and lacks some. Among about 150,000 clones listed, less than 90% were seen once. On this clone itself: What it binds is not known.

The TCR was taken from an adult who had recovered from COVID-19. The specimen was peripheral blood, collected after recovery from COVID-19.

This chain's CDR3 is CASSNYTGGGHGYTF. Here the CDR3 DNA reads TGCGCCAGCAGCAACTACACAGGGGGCGGGCATGGCTACACCTTC. The chain combines TRBV5-1 with TRBJ1-2, with 9 bases identical to TRBD1. This CDR3 region has 15 residues. Germline-derived CDR1 and CDR2 are SGHRS and YFSETQ. The junction had 10 bases not matched to a gene; V was cut back by 4 bases and J by 6 bases.